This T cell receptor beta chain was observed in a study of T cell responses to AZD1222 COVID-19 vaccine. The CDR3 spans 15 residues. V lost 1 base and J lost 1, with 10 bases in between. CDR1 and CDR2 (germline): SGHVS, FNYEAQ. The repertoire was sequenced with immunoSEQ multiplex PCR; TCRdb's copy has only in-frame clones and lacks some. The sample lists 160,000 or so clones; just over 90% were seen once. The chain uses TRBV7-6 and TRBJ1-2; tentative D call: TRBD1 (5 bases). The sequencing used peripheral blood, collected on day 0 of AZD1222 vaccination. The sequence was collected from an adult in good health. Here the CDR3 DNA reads TGTGCCAGCAGCTTAGGGAGGGGCCTTAACTATGGCTACACCTTC. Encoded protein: CASSLGRGLNYGYTF.